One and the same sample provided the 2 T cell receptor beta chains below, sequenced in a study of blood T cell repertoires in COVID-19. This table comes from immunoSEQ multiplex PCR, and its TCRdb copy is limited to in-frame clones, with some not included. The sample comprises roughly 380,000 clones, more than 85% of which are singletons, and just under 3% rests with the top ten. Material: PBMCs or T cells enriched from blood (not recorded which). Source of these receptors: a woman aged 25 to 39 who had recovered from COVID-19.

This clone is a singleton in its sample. In DNA, the CDR3 is TGCGCCAGCAGCTTCTCTGGTACAGTCGATGAAAAACTGTTTTTT. Protein sequence: CASSFSGTVDEKLFF. V is TRBV5-1 and J is TRBJ1-4; D is ambiguous. CDR1 and CDR2 (germline): SGHRS, YFSETQ. V was pared by 2 bases and J by 6 bases, with 14 bases between. The CDR3 covers 15 residues.

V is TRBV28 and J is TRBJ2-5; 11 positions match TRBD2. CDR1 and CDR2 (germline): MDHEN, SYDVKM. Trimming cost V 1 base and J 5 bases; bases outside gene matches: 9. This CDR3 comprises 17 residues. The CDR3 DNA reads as TGTGCCAGCAGTTTATATGTAGCGGGAGGGCCTGGGGAGACCCAGTACTTC. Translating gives CASSLYVAGGPGETQYF.